This T cell receptor (beta chain) was obtained from a study of T cell repertoires in cytomegalovirus infection. TCRdb reprocessed the reads with MiXCR, giving one entry per CDR3 protein. The profile shows some 900,000 distinct CDR3 sequences, around a third of them singletons. Germline V CDR1 and CDR2: KGHDR, SFDVKD. V was trimmed by 7 bases and J by 1 base, leaving 9 bases between them. The CDR3 has 13 amino acids. This clonotype was recorded a few times. Its antigen is not known. Source: cultured CD8+ T cells from PBMCs, taken from culture after CMV antigen stimulation. V is TRBV24-1 and J is TRBJ1-1; no definite D call. This sequence originates from a human donor in good health (CMV status not recorded). Some clones in this sample may be carry-over from other donors' samples. The DNA for the CDR3 is TGTGCCACCAGAGGCAGTTCGAACACTGAAGCTTTCTTT. Protein sequence: CATRGSSNTEAFF.